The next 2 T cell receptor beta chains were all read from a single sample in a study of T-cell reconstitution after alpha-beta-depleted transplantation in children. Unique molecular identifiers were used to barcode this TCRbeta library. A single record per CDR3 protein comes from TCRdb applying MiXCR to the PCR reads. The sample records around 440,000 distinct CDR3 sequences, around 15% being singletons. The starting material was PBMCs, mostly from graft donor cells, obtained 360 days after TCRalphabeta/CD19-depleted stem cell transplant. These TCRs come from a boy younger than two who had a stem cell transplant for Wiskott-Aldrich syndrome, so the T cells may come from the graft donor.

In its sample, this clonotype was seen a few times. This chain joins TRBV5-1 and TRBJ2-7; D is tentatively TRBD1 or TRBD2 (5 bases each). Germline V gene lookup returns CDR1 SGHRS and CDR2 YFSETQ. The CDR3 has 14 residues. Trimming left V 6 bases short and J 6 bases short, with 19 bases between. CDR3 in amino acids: CASTTDVGDLEQYF. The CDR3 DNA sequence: TGCGCCAGCACCACCGACGTGGGGGACCTCGAGCAGTACTTC.

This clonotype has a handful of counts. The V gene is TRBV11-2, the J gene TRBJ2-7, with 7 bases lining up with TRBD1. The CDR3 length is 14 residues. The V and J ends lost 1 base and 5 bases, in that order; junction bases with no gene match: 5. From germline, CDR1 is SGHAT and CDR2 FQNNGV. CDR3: CASSLGVTGDEQYF. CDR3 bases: TGTGCCAGCAGCTTAGGGGTAACAGGGGACGAGCAGTACTTC.